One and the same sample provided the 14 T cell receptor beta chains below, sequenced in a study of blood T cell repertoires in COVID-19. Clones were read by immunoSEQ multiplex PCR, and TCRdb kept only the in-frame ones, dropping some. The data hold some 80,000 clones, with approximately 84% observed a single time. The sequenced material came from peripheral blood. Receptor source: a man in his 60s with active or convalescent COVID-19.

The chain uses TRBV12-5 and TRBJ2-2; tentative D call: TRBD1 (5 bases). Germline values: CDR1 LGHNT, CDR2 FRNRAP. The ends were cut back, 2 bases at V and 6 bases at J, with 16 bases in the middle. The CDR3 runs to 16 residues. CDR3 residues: CASGLSLGVSAGELFF. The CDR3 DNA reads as TGTGCTAGTGGTTTGTCCCTAGGGGTGTCAGCCGGGGAGCTGTTTTTT.

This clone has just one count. CDR3 sequence (DNA): TGCGCCAGCAGTGATTACACCGCCTCTGGGGCCAACGTCCTGACTTTC. This gives the protein CASSDYTASGANVLTF. This rearrangement joins TRBV10-1 to TRBJ2-6, with D unresolved. Per germline, CDR1 WNHNN and CDR2 SYGVQD (reference sequence). This CDR3 region has 16 residues. The ends were cut back, 3 bases at V and 0 bases at J, with 9 bases in the middle.

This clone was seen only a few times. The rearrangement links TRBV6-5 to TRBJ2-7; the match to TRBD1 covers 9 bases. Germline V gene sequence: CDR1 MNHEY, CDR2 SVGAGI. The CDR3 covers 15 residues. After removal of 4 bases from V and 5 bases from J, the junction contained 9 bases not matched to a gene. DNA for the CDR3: TGTGCCAGCAGTTCGCCGGGACAGGGCCAAAACGAGCAGTACTTC. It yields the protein CASSSPGQGQNEQYF.

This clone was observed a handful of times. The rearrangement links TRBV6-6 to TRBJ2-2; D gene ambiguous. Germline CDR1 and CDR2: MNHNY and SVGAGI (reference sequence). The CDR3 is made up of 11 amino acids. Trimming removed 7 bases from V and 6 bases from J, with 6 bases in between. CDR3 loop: CASNRAGELFF. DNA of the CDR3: TGTGCCAGCAATAGAGCCGGGGAGCTGTTTTTT.

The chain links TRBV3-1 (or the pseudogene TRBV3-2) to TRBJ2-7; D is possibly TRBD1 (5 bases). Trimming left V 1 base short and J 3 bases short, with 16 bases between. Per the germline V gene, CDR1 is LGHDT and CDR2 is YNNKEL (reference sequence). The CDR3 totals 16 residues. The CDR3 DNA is TGTGCCAGCAGCCAAGGTCCCACAGGATTCATCTACGAGCAGTACTTC. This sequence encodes CASSQGPTGFIYEQYF.

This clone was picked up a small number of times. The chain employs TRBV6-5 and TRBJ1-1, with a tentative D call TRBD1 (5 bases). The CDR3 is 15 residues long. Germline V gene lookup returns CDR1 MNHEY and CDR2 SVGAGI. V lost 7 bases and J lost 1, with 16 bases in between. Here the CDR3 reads CASISTGISNTEAFF. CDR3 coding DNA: TGTGCCAGCATCTCAACAGGAATTTCGAACACTGAAGCTTTCTTT.

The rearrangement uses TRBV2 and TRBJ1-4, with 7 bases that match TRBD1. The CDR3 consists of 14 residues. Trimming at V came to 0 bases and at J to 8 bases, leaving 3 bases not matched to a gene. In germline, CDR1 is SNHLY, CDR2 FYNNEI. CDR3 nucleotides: TGTGCCAGCAGTGAAGCGACAGGGAGGGAAAAACTGTTTTTT. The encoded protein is CASSEATGREKLFF.

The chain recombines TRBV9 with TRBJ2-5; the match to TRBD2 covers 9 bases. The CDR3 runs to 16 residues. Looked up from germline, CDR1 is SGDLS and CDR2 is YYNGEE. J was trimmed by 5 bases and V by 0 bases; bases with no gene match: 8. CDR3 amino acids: CASSVEGGGAGETQYF. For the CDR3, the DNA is TGTGCCAGCAGCGTAGAAGGCGGGGGGGCCGGTGAGACCCAGTACTTC.

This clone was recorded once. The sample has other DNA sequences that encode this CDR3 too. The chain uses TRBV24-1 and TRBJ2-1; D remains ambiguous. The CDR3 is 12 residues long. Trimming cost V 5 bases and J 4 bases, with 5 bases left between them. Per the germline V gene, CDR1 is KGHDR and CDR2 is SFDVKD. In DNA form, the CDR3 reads TGTGCCACCAGTGGAGGTTACAATGAGCAGTTCTTC. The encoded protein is CATSGGYNEQFF.

The CDR3 DNA sequence: TGTGCCACCAGCAGAGATCGGGCGGGTAATCAGCCCCAGCATTTT. It specifies CATSRDRAGNQPQHF. The gene calls are TRBV15 and TRBJ1-5, with D unclear. The length of the CDR3 is 15 residues. Germline CDR1 LNHNV, CDR2 YYDKDF (reference sequence). The germline V and J ends were trimmed by 0 bases and 4 bases, with 10 bases remaining between them. The whole variable domain, remainder taken from reference TRBV15 and TRBJ1-5, is DAMVIQNPRYQVTQFGKPVTLSCSQTLNHNVMYWYQQKSSQAPKLLFHYYDKDFNNEADTPDNFQSRRPNTSFCFLDIRSPGLGDTAMYLCATSRDRAGNQPQHFGDGTRLSIL.

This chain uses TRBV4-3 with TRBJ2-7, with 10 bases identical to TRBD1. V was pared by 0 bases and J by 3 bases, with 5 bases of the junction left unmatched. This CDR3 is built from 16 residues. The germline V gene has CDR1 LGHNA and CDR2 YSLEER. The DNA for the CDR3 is TGCGCCAGCAGCCAAGATTTGGGACAGGGGCTCTACGAGCAGTACTTC. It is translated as CASSQDLGQGLYEQYF.

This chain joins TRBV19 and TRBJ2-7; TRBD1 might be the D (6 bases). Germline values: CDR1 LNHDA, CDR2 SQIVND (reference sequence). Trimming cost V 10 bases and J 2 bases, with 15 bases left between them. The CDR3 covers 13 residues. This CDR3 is CATQTGPTYEQYF. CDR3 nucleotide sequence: TGTGCCACCCAGACAGGACCTACCTACGAGCAGTACTTC.

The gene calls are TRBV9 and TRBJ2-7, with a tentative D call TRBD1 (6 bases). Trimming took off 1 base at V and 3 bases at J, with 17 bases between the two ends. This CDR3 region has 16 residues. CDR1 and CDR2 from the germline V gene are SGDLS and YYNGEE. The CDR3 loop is CASSVRTGPESYEQYF. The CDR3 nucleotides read TGTGCCAGCAGCGTAAGAACAGGGCCGGAGAGCTACGAGCAGTACTTC. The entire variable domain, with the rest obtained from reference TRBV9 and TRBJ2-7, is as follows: DSGVTQTPKHLITATGQRVTLRCSPRSGDLSVYWYQQSLDQGLQFLIQYYNGEERAKGNILERFSAQQFPDLHSELNLSSLELGDSALYFCASSVRTGPESYEQYFGPGTRLTVT.

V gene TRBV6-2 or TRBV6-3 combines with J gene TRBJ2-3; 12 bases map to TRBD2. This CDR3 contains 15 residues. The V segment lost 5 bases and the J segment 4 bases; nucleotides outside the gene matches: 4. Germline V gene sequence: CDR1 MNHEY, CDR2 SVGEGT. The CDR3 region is CASSNLAGGPDTQYF. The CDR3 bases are TGTGCCAGCAGTAATCTAGCGGGGGGGCCAGATACGCAGTATTTT.